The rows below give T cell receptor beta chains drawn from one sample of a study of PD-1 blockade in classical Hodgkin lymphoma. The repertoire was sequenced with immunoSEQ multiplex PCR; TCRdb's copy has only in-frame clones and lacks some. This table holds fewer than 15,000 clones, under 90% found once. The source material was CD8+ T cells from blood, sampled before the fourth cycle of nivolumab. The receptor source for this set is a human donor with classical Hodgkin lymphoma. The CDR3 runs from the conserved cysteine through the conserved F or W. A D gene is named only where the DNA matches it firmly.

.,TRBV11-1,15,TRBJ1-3,CASRNLYDDGNTIYF,TGTGCCAGCAGAAACCTCTACGACGATGGAAACACCATATATTTT
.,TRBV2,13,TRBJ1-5,CASSVRQNQPQHF,TGTGCCAGCAGTGTTAGACAGAATCAGCCCCAGCATTTT
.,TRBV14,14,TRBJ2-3,CASSQTGLTDTQYF,TGTGCCAGCAGCCAAACAGGGCTGACAGATACGCAGTATTTT
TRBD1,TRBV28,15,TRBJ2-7,CASSRDREVGYEQYF,TGTGCCAGCAGTCGGGACAGGGAGGTAGGCTACGAGCAGTACTTC
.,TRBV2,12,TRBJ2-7,CASSGHSYEQYF,TGTGCCAGCAGTGGGCACTCCTACGAGCAGTACTTC
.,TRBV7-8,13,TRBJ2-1,CASSGQTDREQFF,TGTGCCAGCAGCGGACAAACGGACCGGGAGCAGTTCTTC
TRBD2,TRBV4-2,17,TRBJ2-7,CASSHQSSGGSSYEQYF,TGTGCCAGCAGCCACCAGTCAAGCGGGGGTAGCTCCTACGAGCAGTACTTC
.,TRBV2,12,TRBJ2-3,CASSESTDTQYF,TGTGCCAGCAGTGAGAGCACAGATACGCAGTATTTT
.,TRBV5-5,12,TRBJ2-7,CASFGKTYEQYF,TGTGCCAGCTTTGGAAAGACCTACGAGCAGTACTTC
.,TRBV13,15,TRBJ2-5,CASSPTGAGEETQYF,TGTGCCAGCAGCCCCACGGGGGCTGGGGAAGAGACCCAGTACTTC
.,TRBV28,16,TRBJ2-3,CASSLILPVRSDTQYF,TGTGCCAGCAGTTTGATTCTCCCCGTACGATCAGATACGCAGTATTTT
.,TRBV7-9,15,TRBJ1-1,CASSHEGGLGTEAFF,TGTGCCAGCAGCCATGAGGGGGGGCTAGGCACTGAAGCTTTCTTT
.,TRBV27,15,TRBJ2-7,CASSPRARPPYEQYF,TGTGCCAGCAGTCCAAGGGCCAGACCCCCCTACGAGCAGTACTTC
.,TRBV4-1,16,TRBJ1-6,CASSQDYRTYNSPLHF,TGCGCCAGCAGCCAAGATTACAGGACATATAATTCACCCCTCCACTTT